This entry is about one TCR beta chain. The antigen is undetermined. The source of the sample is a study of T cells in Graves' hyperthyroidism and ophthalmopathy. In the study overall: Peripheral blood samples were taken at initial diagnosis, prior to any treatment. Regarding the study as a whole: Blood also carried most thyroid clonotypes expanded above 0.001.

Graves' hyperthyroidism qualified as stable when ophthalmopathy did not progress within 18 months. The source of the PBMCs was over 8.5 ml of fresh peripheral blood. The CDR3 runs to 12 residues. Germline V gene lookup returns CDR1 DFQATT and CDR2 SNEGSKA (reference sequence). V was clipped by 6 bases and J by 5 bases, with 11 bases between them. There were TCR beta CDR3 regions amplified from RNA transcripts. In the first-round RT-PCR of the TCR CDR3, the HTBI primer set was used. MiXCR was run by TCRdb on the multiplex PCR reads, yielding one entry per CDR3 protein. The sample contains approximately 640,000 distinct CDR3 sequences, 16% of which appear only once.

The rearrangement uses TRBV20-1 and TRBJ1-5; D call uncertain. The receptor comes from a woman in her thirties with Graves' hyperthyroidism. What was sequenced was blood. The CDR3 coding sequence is TGCAGTGCCTCCGGGCGCGATCAGCCCCAGCATTTT. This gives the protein CSASGRDQPQHF.